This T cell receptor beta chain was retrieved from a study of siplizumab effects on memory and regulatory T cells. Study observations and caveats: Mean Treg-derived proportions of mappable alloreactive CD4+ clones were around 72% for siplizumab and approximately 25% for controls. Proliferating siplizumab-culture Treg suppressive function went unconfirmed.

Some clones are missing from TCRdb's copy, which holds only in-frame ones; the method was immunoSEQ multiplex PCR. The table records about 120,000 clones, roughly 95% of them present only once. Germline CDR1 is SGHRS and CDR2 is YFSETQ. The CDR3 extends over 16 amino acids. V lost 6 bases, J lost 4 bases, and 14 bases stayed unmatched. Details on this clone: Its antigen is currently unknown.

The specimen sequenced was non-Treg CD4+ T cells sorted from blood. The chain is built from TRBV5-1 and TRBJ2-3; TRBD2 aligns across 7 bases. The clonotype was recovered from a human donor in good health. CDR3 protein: CASTQSGTRTADTQYF. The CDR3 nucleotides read TGCGCCAGCACCCAAAGCGGGACTCGAACCGCAGATACGCAGTATTTT. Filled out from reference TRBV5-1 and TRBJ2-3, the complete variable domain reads KAGVTQTPRYLIKTRGQQVTLSCSPISGHRSVSWYQQTPGQGLQFLFEYFSETQRNKGNFPGRFSGRQFSNSRSEMNVSTLELGDSALYLCASTQSGTRTADTQYFGPGTRLTVL.